The following is a T cell receptor beta chain sequence with its context. Antigen specificity is unknown. V was pared by 4 bases and J by 7 bases, with 8 bases of the junction left unmatched. The CDR3 spans 17 residues. The V gene's germline CDR1 is MDHEN and CDR2 SYDVKM. The sample comes from a study of graft-versus-host responses after intestinal transplantation. For the study at large: Isolated intestinal, liver-intestinal, or multivisceral transplants had been given to the recipients. Anti-thymocyte globulin induction preceded 2 to 4 years of tacrolimus and steroid maintenance in all recipients.

The assay was immunoSEQ multiplex PCR, and TCRdb's table has in-frame clones only and misses some. The sample holds about 59,000 clones, 90% to 95% seen once. Study results and limitations: Peak circulating GvH clone levels were associated with early post-transplant HvG declines. GvH clones were identified in recipient marrow, with some first appearing in ileum or blood.

V is TRBV28 and J is TRBJ2-3; 16 bases agree with TRBD2. This clonotype was sampled from a human donor who was the organ donor for an intestinal transplant. The starting material was unstimulated CD4+ T cells sorted from spleen or lymph node cells, obtained before transplant. The chain's CDR3 is CASSSGTSGGVQHTQYF. The CDR3 DNA sequence: TGTGCCAGCAGTTCCGGGACTAGCGGGGGGGTCCAGCATACGCAGTATTTT.